The present T cell receptor (beta chain) was sequenced within a study of brain T cells in children with intractable seizures. Assay used: immunoSEQ multiplex PCR; TCRdb lists only in-frame clones, some missing. The sample holds around 340,000 clones, nearly 95% seen once. Losses at the gene ends were 6 bases for V and 0 bases for J; bases not matched to a gene: 24. This CDR3 comprises 20 residues. Germline V lookup: CDR1 SQVTM, CDR2 ANQGSEA. Comment on this clone: Antigen specificity is unknown.

Study-wide points: Viral specificity was inferred only from CDR3 similarity; HCMV serostatus was unknown. Pre-surgery blood may have been undersampled, hiding some clones.

Time point here: blood from clinic visit 5 months post-surgery; TSC patient then seizure free. Surgery cases with the highest brain T cell transcript signatures were chosen for sequencing. The sequence was obtained from a boy in the first two years of life with tuberous sclerosis and intractable seizures. The starting material was peripheral blood, obtained roughly 5 months after surgery. The V and J genes are TRBV29-1 and TRBJ2-7; 9 bases align to TRBD2. CDR3 amino acids: CSVLESTLSLSGGSSYEQYF. CDR3 sequence (DNA): TGCAGCGTGTTGGAATCTACCCTGAGCCTTAGCGGGGGAAGCTCCTACGAGCAGTACTTC.